This entry is about one TCR beta chain. What it recognizes is unknown. The entry originates in a study of response to subunit inactivated influenza vaccine. General study points: The authors proposed limited new T cell recruitment per seasonal influenza vaccination.

Deletions cut 6 bases from V and 7 bases from J, with 13 bases between. The CDR3 sequence is 12 residues long. TCRdb re-derived calls from the RT-PCR reads in MiXCR, one entry per CDR3 protein. Counted here are 530,000 or so distinct CDR3 sequences, approximately 24% occurring once; the ten biggest clones make up over 1.5%. V usage is TRBV12-3 or TRBV12-4 and J usage is TRBJ2-7; no clear D. The sample in question was CD4+ T cells sorted from PBMCs, obtained more than 4 days after vaccination. The sequence was obtained from a man aged 50 to 60 who received an inactivated influenza vaccine. In DNA, the CDR3 is TGTGCCAGCAGATACAGTTTGGGGGAGCAGTACTTC. This gives the protein CASRYSLGEQYF.